These T cell receptor beta chains were read from a single sample in a study of blood T cell repertoires in COVID-19. Some clones are missing from TCRdb's copy, which holds only in-frame ones; the method was immunoSEQ multiplex PCR. This table has 400,000 or so clones, around 91% appearing once. Sequencing was done on a sample of PBMCs or T cells enriched from blood (not recorded which). These receptor sequences come from a young man who had recovered from COVID-19. CDR3s include the opening cysteine and the closing phenylalanine or tryptophan. A D gene is named only where the DNA matches it firmly. Only some rows state a clone size, as once, few, many or a class for expanded clones.

j_call: TRBJ1-1
d_call: NA
v_call: TRBV29-1
clone_size: NA
cdr3_nt: TGCAGCGGAGACTTAGGGAGGACTGAAGCTTTCTTT
cdr3_aa: CSGDLGRTEAFF

j_call: TRBJ1-1
d_call: NA
v_call: TRBV11-2
clone_size: once
cdr3_nt: TGTGCCAGCAGTTTTTATCAGGCACAGGGCACTGAAGCTTTCTTT
cdr3_aa: CASSFYQAQGTEAFF

j_call: TRBJ1-2
d_call: TRBD1
v_call: TRBV7-9
clone_size: NA
cdr3_nt: TGTGCCAGCAGCTCCGGACAGGGGCTCCTCTATGGCTACACCTTC
cdr3_aa: CASSSGQGLLYGYTF

j_call: TRBJ1-1
d_call: NA
v_call: TRBV27
clone_size: NA
cdr3_nt: TGTGCCAGCGCTGGATCAGGGGACCTTGAAGCTTTCTTT
cdr3_aa: CASAGSGDLEAFF

j_call: TRBJ2-1
d_call: NA
v_call: TRBV6-1
clone_size: once
cdr3_nt: TGTGCCAGCAGTGAAGGGACAGACTACAATGAGCAGTTCTTC
cdr3_aa: CASSEGTDYNEQFF

j_call: TRBJ1-1
d_call: NA
v_call: TRBV7-3
clone_size: NA
cdr3_nt: TGTGCCAGCAGCAGCGGGACAAAGAACACTGAAGCTTTCTTT
cdr3_aa: CASSSGTKNTEAFF

j_call: TRBJ2-7
d_call: NA
v_call: TRBV2
clone_size: NA
cdr3_nt: TGTGCCAGCAGCGGGGACATCTCCTACGAGCAGTACTTC
cdr3_aa: CASSGDISYEQYF

j_call: TRBJ1-4
d_call: NA
v_call: TRBV5-1
clone_size: NA
cdr3_nt: TGCGCCAGCAGCCCCGGAGGCGCGGGTGAAAAACTGTTTTTT
cdr3_aa: CASSPGGAGEKLFF

j_call: TRBJ1-1
d_call: NA
v_call: TRBV29-1
clone_size: NA
cdr3_nt: TGCAGCGTTGAAGAGGGGCGTCCTGAAGCTTTCTTT
cdr3_aa: CSVEEGRPEAFF

j_call: TRBJ2-3
d_call: TRBD1
v_call: TRBV11-3
clone_size: NA
cdr3_nt: TGTGCCAGCAGTTCAAGGACAGGATTCCCCCTGGTTGTCTCAGATACGCAGTATTTT
cdr3_aa: CASSSRTGFPLVVSDTQYF

j_call: TRBJ1-2
d_call: NA
v_call: TRBV27
clone_size: NA
cdr3_nt: TGTGCCAGCAGTTTGTTTTCGGAGTCGGGGGGCTACACCTTC
cdr3_aa: CASSLFSESGGYTF

j_call: TRBJ1-2
d_call: NA
v_call: TRBV19
clone_size: few
cdr3_nt: TGTGCCAGTAGTATGGGGGGAAACTATGGCTACACCTTC
cdr3_aa: CASSMGGNYGYTF

j_call: TRBJ1-2
d_call: NA
v_call: TRBV5-1
clone_size: NA
cdr3_nt: TGCGCCAGCAGCTTTGACAGCTATGGCTACACCTTC
cdr3_aa: CASSFDSYGYTF

j_call: TRBJ1-1
d_call: NA
v_call: TRBV7-2
clone_size: NA
cdr3_nt: TGTGCCAGCACCTCCCTACGCGGGAACACTGAAGCTTTCTTT
cdr3_aa: CASTSLRGNTEAFF

j_call: TRBJ1-2
d_call: TRBD1
v_call: TRBV2
clone_size: NA
cdr3_nt: TGTGCCAGCAGTGAAGATCAACAGGGGATCGGCTACACCTTC
cdr3_aa: CASSEDQQGIGYTF

j_call: TRBJ1-1
d_call: NA
v_call: TRBV19
clone_size: NA
cdr3_nt: TGTGCCAGTAGTCCCTTAGACAGGTCCCGGACTGAAGCTTTCTTT
cdr3_aa: CASSPLDRSRTEAFF

j_call: TRBJ2-1
d_call: TRBD2
v_call: TRBV3-1/TRBV3-2
clone_size: NA
cdr3_nt: TGTGCCAGCAGCCCTCCGGGACTAGCGTGGAATGAGCAGTTCTTC
cdr3_aa: CASSPPGLAWNEQFF

j_call: TRBJ1-5
d_call: TRBD1
v_call: TRBV18
clone_size: NA
cdr3_nt: TGTGCCAGCTCACCACCGGGACAGGGTAATCAGCCCCAGCATTTT
cdr3_aa: CASSPPGQGNQPQHF

j_call: TRBJ2-1
d_call: TRBD2
v_call: TRBV5-4
clone_size: NA
cdr3_nt: TGTGCCAGCAGCTTAGGGACTAGCGGAAGGGAGCAGTTCTTC
cdr3_aa: CASSLGTSGREQFF

j_call: TRBJ1-3
d_call: NA
v_call: TRBV7-9
clone_size: NA
cdr3_nt: TGTGCCAGCAGGGCAGGGGCCGGAAACACCATATATTTT
cdr3_aa: CASRAGAGNTIYF

j_call: TRBJ1-4
d_call: NA
v_call: TRBV11-3
clone_size: NA
cdr3_nt: TGTGCCAGCAGCTTACGGCGCGTAGACTATGAAAAACTGTTTTTT
cdr3_aa: CASSLRRVDYEKLFF

j_call: TRBJ2-7
d_call: TRBD1
v_call: TRBV7-9
clone_size: NA
cdr3_nt: TGTGCCAGCAGCCCCAGACAGGGGTACGAGCAGTACTTC
cdr3_aa: CASSPRQGYEQYF

j_call: TRBJ1-5
d_call: NA
v_call: TRBV4-1
clone_size: NA
cdr3_nt: TGCGCCAGCAGCGCTCGGAGGGAAGATCAGCCCCAGCATTTT
cdr3_aa: CASSARREDQPQHF

j_call: TRBJ1-2
d_call: TRBD1
v_call: TRBV11-2
clone_size: NA
cdr3_nt: TGTGCCAGCAGCTCGCCCGGACAGGGGAATGGCTACACCTTC
cdr3_aa: CASSSPGQGNGYTF

j_call: TRBJ2-1
d_call: TRBD2
v_call: TRBV6-5
clone_size: NA
cdr3_nt: TGTGCCAGCAGTTGGCGGGGGGTGAACAATGAGCAGTTCTTC
cdr3_aa: CASSWRGVNNEQFF

j_call: TRBJ2-1
d_call: NA
v_call: TRBV7-9
clone_size: NA
cdr3_nt: TGTGCCAGCAGCCCCCTCTTACCGGGGGAGTACAATGAGCAGTTCTTC
cdr3_aa: CASSPLLPGEYNEQFF

j_call: TRBJ1-1
d_call: TRBD1
v_call: TRBV4-1
clone_size: NA
cdr3_nt: TGCGCCAGCAGCCACCCCGGGACAGGGGTAACTGAAGCTTTCTTT
cdr3_aa: CASSHPGTGVTEAFF

j_call: TRBJ2-1
d_call: TRBD2
v_call: TRBV7-8
clone_size: NA
cdr3_nt: TGTGCCAGCAGCGTACCAAGCGGGAGGGCCCCGCAAGAGCAGTTCTTC
cdr3_aa: CASSVPSGRAPQEQFF

j_call: TRBJ2-7
d_call: NA
v_call: TRBV6-5
clone_size: NA
cdr3_nt: TGTGCCAGCAGTTACTCGAGTGTCTACGAGCAGTACTTC
cdr3_aa: CASSYSSVYEQYF

j_call: TRBJ1-5
d_call: NA
v_call: TRBV4-1
clone_size: NA
cdr3_nt: TGCGCCAGCAGCCCCAGGGGAACGGGGAGCAATCAGCCCCAGCATTTT
cdr3_aa: CASSPRGTGSNQPQHF

j_call: TRBJ2-2
d_call: TRBD2
v_call: TRBV5-1
clone_size: NA
cdr3_nt: TGCGCCAGCAGCTTCGGGGTAGCGGGGGTCGCGAACACCGGGGAGCTGTTTTTT
cdr3_aa: CASSFGVAGVANTGELFF

j_call: TRBJ1-5
d_call: NA
v_call: TRBV7-2
clone_size: NA
cdr3_nt: TGTGCCAGCAGCTTAGGCTCCGGGGCCCAGCATTTT
cdr3_aa: CASSLGSGAQHF

j_call: TRBJ2-1
d_call: TRBD1
v_call: TRBV2
clone_size: NA
cdr3_nt: TGTGCCAGCAGTGACTCCAGGGGGTCCTACAATGAGCAGTTCTTC
cdr3_aa: CASSDSRGSYNEQFF

j_call: TRBJ1-5
d_call: NA
v_call: TRBV4-2
clone_size: NA
cdr3_nt: TGTGCCAGCAGCCAAGGGGAGTCTCAGCCCCAGCATTTT
cdr3_aa: CASSQGESQPQHF

j_call: TRBJ1-5
d_call: NA
v_call: TRBV3-1/TRBV3-2
clone_size: NA
cdr3_nt: TGTGCCAGCAGTACACCCAATCAGCCCCAGCATTTT
cdr3_aa: CASSTPNQPQHF

j_call: TRBJ1-2
d_call: NA
v_call: TRBV15
clone_size: NA
cdr3_nt: TGTGCCACCAGCAGAACAGGGACGGGTGACGGCTACACCTTC
cdr3_aa: CATSRTGTGDGYTF

j_call: TRBJ2-1
d_call: NA
v_call: TRBV9
clone_size: NA
cdr3_nt: TGTGCCAGCAGCGTAGGTGAACGGGAGTTGAAGGATGAGCAGTTCTTC
cdr3_aa: CASSVGERELKDEQFF

j_call: TRBJ1-1
d_call: NA
v_call: TRBV5-6
clone_size: NA
cdr3_nt: TGTGCCAGCAGCTTGGTGAGGAACACTGAAGCTTTCTTT
cdr3_aa: CASSLVRNTEAFF

j_call: TRBJ2-3
d_call: NA
v_call: TRBV24-1
clone_size: NA
cdr3_nt: TGTGCCACCAGTGATTTTGCGGGAACTCAGTATTTT
cdr3_aa: CATSDFAGTQYF

j_call: TRBJ1-1
d_call: TRBD1
v_call: TRBV24-1
clone_size: NA
cdr3_nt: TGTGCCACCAGTGACACCGGACAGGGGAACACTGAAGCTTTCTTT
cdr3_aa: CATSDTGQGNTEAFF

j_call: TRBJ1-6
d_call: TRBD1
v_call: TRBV19
clone_size: NA
cdr3_nt: TGTGCCAGTAGGATACCGGGACAGAATAATTCACCCCTCCACTTT
cdr3_aa: CASRIPGQNNSPLHF

j_call: TRBJ2-7
d_call: TRBD2
v_call: TRBV6-5
clone_size: NA
cdr3_nt: TGTGCCAGCAATCAAGAGGGCGGGAGGGCCTACGAGCAGTACTTC
cdr3_aa: CASNQEGGRAYEQYF

j_call: TRBJ1-5
d_call: NA
v_call: TRBV19
clone_size: NA
cdr3_nt: TGTGCCAGTAGTGGTCACATCAATCAGCCCCAGCATTTT
cdr3_aa: CASSGHINQPQHF

j_call: TRBJ1-5
d_call: NA
v_call: TRBV28
clone_size: NA
cdr3_nt: TGTGCCAGCAGTCCACGGGGGGGGTCCCAGCATTTT
cdr3_aa: CASSPRGGSQHF

j_call: TRBJ2-3
d_call: NA
v_call: TRBV18
clone_size: once
cdr3_nt: TGTGCCAGCTCACCATCCCGAGAGGATACGCAGTATTTT
cdr3_aa: CASSPSREDTQYF

j_call: TRBJ1-1
d_call: NA
v_call: TRBV7-6
clone_size: NA
cdr3_nt: TGTGCCAGCAGCTTAGACAGGGTGTGGGGGATGAACACTGAAGCTTTCTTT
cdr3_aa: CASSLDRVWGMNTEAFF

j_call: TRBJ1-3
d_call: NA
v_call: TRBV9
clone_size: NA
cdr3_nt: TGTGCCAGCAGCGTTCAGACAGGAAACACCATATATTTT
cdr3_aa: CASSVQTGNTIYF